This is a list of T cell receptor beta chains from one sample in a study of T cell responses to AZD1222 COVID-19 vaccine. Clones were read by immunoSEQ multiplex PCR, and TCRdb kept only the in-frame ones, dropping some. The data hold under 100,000 clones, with 80% to 90% observed a single time. Specimen: peripheral blood, collected 28 days after the second AZD1222 dose. These receptors originate from an adult who received the AZD1222 COVID-19 vaccine. Both conserved end residues are part of each CDR3. D genes are given only for firm matches. Where a row states a size, it is once, few, many or the class of an expanded clone; other rows omit it.

>-|-|TRBJ1-6|TRBV28
TGTGCCAGCAGCCTCGGAATATCCCCGAATTCACCCCTCCACTTT
CASSLGISPNSPLHF
>-|-|TRBJ2-7|TRBV18
TGTGCCAGCTCACCACTAGCAGTCTCCTACGAGCAGTACTTC
CASSPLAVSYEQYF
>once|-|TRBJ1-2|TRBV3-1/TRBV3-2
TGTGCCAGCAGCCAAGTTGCCGGCTACACCTTC
CASSQVAGYTF
>-|-|TRBJ1-5|TRBV2
TGTGCCAGCAGTGAAGGGTGGATGGGGTATCAGCCCCAGCATTTT
CASSEGWMGYQPQHF
>-|-|TRBJ1-2|TRBV6-2/TRBV6-3
TGTGCCAGCAGTTATGAGCGGAACTATGGCTACACCTTC
CASSYERNYGYTF
>-|-|TRBJ1-2|TRBV25-1
TGTGCCAGCAGTGAGCTCGGGGGTGTCTATGGCTACACCTTC
CASSELGGVYGYTF
>once|-|TRBJ2-1|TRBV6-5
TGTGCCAGCAGTCGCGACCGGTACAATGAGCAGTTCTTC
CASSRDRYNEQFF
>-|-|TRBJ1-5|TRBV5-1
TGCGCCAGCAGCTTGGCTAGCCCTAATCAGCCCCAGCATTTT
CASSLASPNQPQHF
>-|TRBD1|TRBJ1-2|TRBV2
TGTGCCAGCAGAGGACAGGACTTCTATGGCTACACCTTC
CASRGQDFYGYTF
>-|TRBD2|TRBJ2-1|TRBV11-3
TGTGCCAGCAGCTTAGATCCCCCTTCTCAGCGGGGGTCCTACAATGAGCAGTTCTTC
CASSLDPPSQRGSYNEQFF
>-|-|TRBJ1-2|TRBV3-1/TRBV3-2
TGTGCCAGCAGCCAAGATTCCCCGAACTATGGCTACACCTTC
CASSQDSPNYGYTF
>-|TRBD1|TRBJ2-1|TRBV5-1
TGCGCCAGCAGCCTCGCCGGGACAGGGAGCAATGAGCAGTTCTTC
CASSLAGTGSNEQFF
>-|TRBD1|TRBJ2-7|TRBV4-1
TGCGCCAGCAGACCGGGACAGGGGGCTGACGAGCAGTACTTC
CASRPGQGADEQYF
>once|-|TRBJ1-2|TRBV19
TGTGCCAGTAGTCCAACCGGGACTGATGGCTACACCTTC
CASSPTGTDGYTF
>-|-|TRBJ1-1|TRBV2
TGTGCCAGCAGTGCACGCCGAGGAACTGAAGCTTTCTTT
CASSARRGTEAFF
>-|-|TRBJ2-1|TRBV20-1
TGCAGTGCTAGTCCGGGCCCGGGATATGAGCAGTTCTTC
CSASPGPGYEQFF
>-|-|TRBJ2-7|TRBV27
TGTGCCAGCAGTTTTGCCGGCAGCGGGCTAAACTACGAGCAGTACTTC
CASSFAGSGLNYEQYF
>few|TRBD1|TRBJ1-2|TRBV5-1
TGCGCCAGCAGCTTGGAGGGACAGGGACCCTATGGCTACACCTTC
CASSLEGQGPYGYTF
>-|TRBD1|TRBJ1-2|TRBV3-1/TRBV3-2
TGTGCCAGCAGCCAAGGAACAGGGGGTCTAGGAGGCTACACCTTC
CASSQGTGGLGGYTF
>-|TRBD1|TRBJ1-2|TRBV6-5
TGTGCCAGCATCAGGGGGAGTTATGGGTATGGCTACACCTTC
CASIRGSYGYGYTF
>once|-|TRBJ2-5|TRBV12-3/TRBV12-4
TGTGCCAGCGGGACCTATCTGGCCCAGTACTTC
CASGTYLAQYF
>-|-|TRBJ1-1|TRBV12-3/TRBV12-4
TGTGCCAGCAGTTTTGCGGTGAACACTGAAGCTTTCTTT
CASSFAVNTEAFF
>-|-|TRBJ2-1|TRBV19
TGTGCCAGTAGTATAGAATCTCGGGGCGCTGAGTTCTTC
CASSIESRGAEFF
>-|-|TRBJ2-7|TRBV7-3
TGTGCCAGCAGCGAAGGGGGCGGGAGCGCCTACGAGCAGTACTTC
CASSEGGGSAYEQYF
>-|TRBD2|TRBJ2-3|TRBV7-6
TGTGCCAGCAGCTTAGCAAGCGGGGGGTTCCCTAGCACAGATACGCAGTATTTT
CASSLASGGFPSTDTQYF
>-|-|TRBJ1-5|TRBV4-2
TGTGCCAGCACCCACCCCTGGCGGGGAAGCAATCAGCCCCAGCATTTT
CASTHPWRGSNQPQHF
>-|-|TRBJ2-1|TRBV6-1
TGTGCCAGCAGTGATTGGCAGGGCACCTACAATGAGCAGTTCTTC
CASSDWQGTYNEQFF
>-|-|TRBJ2-7|TRBV7-6
TGTGCCAGCAGCCCCCTAATGTCCGAGCAGTACTTC
CASSPLMSEQYF
>-|TRBD2|TRBJ2-3|TRBV5-4
TGTGCCAGCAGCTCGCCTAGCGGGGGATTCACAGATACGCAGTATTTT
CASSSPSGGFTDTQYF
>-|TRBD2|TRBJ2-1|TRBV7-2
TGTGCCAGCAGCTTACTTGGACTAGCGGGAGGCAATGAGCAGTTCTTC
CASSLLGLAGGNEQFF
>few|-|TRBJ2-2|TRBV18
TGTGCCAGCTCACCACAGGACACCGGGGAGCTGTTTTTT
CASSPQDTGELFF
>once|-|TRBJ1-2|TRBV2
TGTGCCAGCAGTGAGTCATCACAGGACTATGGCTACACCTTC
CASSESSQDYGYTF
>few|-|TRBJ2-2|TRBV12-3/TRBV12-4
TGTGCCAGCAGCCCAGGCCCCAGCGGGGAGCTGTTTTTT
CASSPGPSGELFF
>-|-|TRBJ1-3|TRBV5-1
TGCGCCAGCAGCTTCTCGAACGACGGGGGGAACACCATATATTTT
CASSFSNDGGNTIYF
>-|-|TRBJ1-1|TRBV28
TGTGCCAGCAGTTTGTTATACACTGAAGCTTTCTTT
CASSLLYTEAFF
>few|TRBD2|TRBJ2-3|TRBV7-2
TGTGCCAGCAGCTTAGTGGGACTAGCGGGAGCAGATACGCAGTATTTT
CASSLVGLAGADTQYF
>few|TRBD1|TRBJ2-3|TRBV3-1/TRBV3-2
TGTGCCAGCAGCCAAGAGCTGGGGACAGGGAGGAATACGCAGTATTTT
CASSQELGTGRNTQYF
>-|-|TRBJ2-1|TRBV9
TGTGCCAGCAGCGTAGCCTTCCACACTAGTCCCTCCTACAATGAGCAGTTCTTC
CASSVAFHTSPSYNEQFF
>-|-|TRBJ1-1|TRBV9
TGTGCCAGCAGCGCCGGAGGGAGGGCAGGTGAAGCTTTCTTT
CASSAGGRAGEAFF
>-|-|TRBJ1-3|TRBV7-9
TGTGCCAGCAGCTACAGGGAGAGAGGAAACACCATATATTTT
CASSYRERGNTIYF
>-|-|TRBJ2-1|TRBV19
TGTGCCAGTAGTAAGGGTCCTAGCTCCTACAATGAGCAGTTCTTC
CASSKGPSSYNEQFF
>-|-|TRBJ2-3|TRBV19
TGTGCCAGTAGTGATTTGGGGTATACGCAGTATTTT
CASSDLGYTQYF
>few|-|TRBJ1-4|TRBV29-1
TGCAGCGTTGGTCGGTGGCCATGGGATGAAAAACTGTTTTTT
CSVGRWPWDEKLFF
>-|-|TRBJ2-5|TRBV30
TGTGCCTGGAGTCCGGATGAGACCCAGTACTTC
CAWSPDETQYF
>-|-|TRBJ2-3|TRBV10-3
TGTGCCATCAGTGCAAACCGGGGCAGCACAGATACGCAGTATTTT
CAISANRGSTDTQYF
>-|-|TRBJ2-2|TRBV28
TGTGCCAGCAGTTCCTCGGGGACCGGGGAGCTGTTTTTT
CASSSSGTGELFF
>few|-|TRBJ1-2|TRBV11-3
TGTGCCAGCAGCTTAGGAAGAGCTAACTATGGCTACACCTTC
CASSLGRANYGYTF
>-|-|TRBJ2-3|TRBV4-2
TGTGCCAGCAGCCAAGGACTAGCAGATACGCAGTATTTT
CASSQGLADTQYF
>-|-|TRBJ2-7|TRBV6-5
TGTGCCAGCAGACCGGGGAATCGATTGTCTGGGCAGTACTTC
CASRPGNRLSGQYF
>few|TRBD2|TRBJ2-1|TRBV3-1/TRBV3-2
TGTGCCAGCAGCCAAGTACTAGCGGCCTACAATGAGCAGTTCTTC
CASSQVLAAYNEQFF
>-|-|TRBJ1-4|TRBV15
TGTGCCACCAGCAGAGATCGAACAGTAAATGAAAAACTGTTTTTT
CATSRDRTVNEKLFF
>-|-|TRBJ1-1|TRBV18
TGTGCCAGCTGCACGACAGTTTCAACCGGAGGCACTGAAGCTTTCTTT
CASCTTVSTGGTEAFF
>many|TRBD1|TRBJ2-7|TRBV5-1
TGCGCCAGCAGCTTCGGACAGGGCGCTTCCAACGAGCAGTACTTC
CASSFGQGASNEQYF
>-|-|TRBJ1-4|TRBV5-1
TGCGCCAGCAGAGGAGGGAACGATGAAAAACTGTTTTTT
CASRGGNDEKLFF